The sequence of this T cell receptor beta chain was determined in a study of blood T cell repertoires in COVID-19. The V segment lost 2 bases and the J segment 5 bases; nucleotides outside the gene matches: 1. The CDR3 spans 13 residues. The germline gives CDR1 WNHNN, CDR2 SYGVQD (reference sequence). Assay used: immunoSEQ multiplex PCR; TCRdb lists only in-frame clones, some missing. The table records 150,000 to 200,000 clones, roughly nine tenths of them present only once. Material: peripheral blood. The chain carries TRBV10-1 and TRBJ2-7; 9 nucleotides line up with TRBD2. The TCR was taken from a woman aged 70-85 years with acute or convalescent COVID-19. CDR3 protein: CASSELAGNEQYF. The CDR3 nucleotides read TGCGCCAGCAGTGAGCTAGCGGGAAACGAGCAGTACTTC.